The clone carrying this TCR beta chain was recorded only once. This sample was included in a study of Ad26.COV2.S vaccination and SARS-CoV-2 variants. Treatment described: about 20 received Ad26.COV2.S at low or high dose, single or two shots; a few received placebo; per-sample allocation not given. Sampling took place 63 days after the first vaccine or placebo injection. In Boston, the donor was an adult between 18-55 years of age. Vaccination used an Ad26 vector expressing Wuhan-strain SARS-CoV-2 spike. TCRdb keeps only in-frame clones here, not all; method: immunoSEQ multiplex PCR. Among roughly 320,000 clones listed, 85% were seen once. With 5 bases removed from V and 8 bases from J, the gap between germline ends came to 15 bases. This CDR3 is built from 14 residues. Germline V gene sequence: CDR1 MNHEY, CDR2 SVGAGI.

Sequenced here: peripheral blood, sampled in a trial of Ad26.COV2.S vaccine versus placebo. This chain joins TRBV6-5 and TRBJ1-4; D is perhaps TRBD1 (5 bases). This receptor was obtained from a person aged 18-60 years who received the Ad26.COV2.S COVID-19 vaccine or a placebo. The CDR3 reads CASSIQGASEKLFF. The CDR3, as DNA: TGTGCCAGCAGTATTCAGGGCGCGTCGGAAAAACTGTTTTTT.